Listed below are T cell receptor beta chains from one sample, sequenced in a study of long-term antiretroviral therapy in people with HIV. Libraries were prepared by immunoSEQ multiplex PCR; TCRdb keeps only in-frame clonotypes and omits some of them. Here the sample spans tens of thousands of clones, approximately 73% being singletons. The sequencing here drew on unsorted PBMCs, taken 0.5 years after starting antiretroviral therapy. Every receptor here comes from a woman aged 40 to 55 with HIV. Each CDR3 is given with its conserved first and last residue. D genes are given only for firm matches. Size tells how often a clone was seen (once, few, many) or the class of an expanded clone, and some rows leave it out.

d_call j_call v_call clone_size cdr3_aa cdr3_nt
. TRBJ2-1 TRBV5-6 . CASSLRYNEQFF TGTGCCAGCAGCTTGCGATACAATGAGCAGTTCTTC
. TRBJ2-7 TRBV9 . CASSVGTNSYEQYF TGTGCCAGCAGCGTAGGCACTAACTCCTACGAGCAGTACTTC
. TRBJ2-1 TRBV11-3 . CASSLAGIGGNEQFF TGTGCCAGCAGCTTAGCGGGGATTGGGGGGAATGAGCAGTTCTTC
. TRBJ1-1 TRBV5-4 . CASRGLLQGRTEAFF TGTGCCAGCAGGGGGCTTTTACAGGGAAGGACTGAAGCTTTCTTT
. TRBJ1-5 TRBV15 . CATSRDPGSNQPQHF TGTGCCACCAGCAGAGACCCGGGGAGCAATCAGCCCCAGCATTTT
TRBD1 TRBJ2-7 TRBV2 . CASSNDRGDYEQYF TGTGCCAGCAGTAACGACAGGGGGGACTACGAGCAGTACTTC
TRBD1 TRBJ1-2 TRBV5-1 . CASSPGDRVGYGYTF TGCGCCAGCAGCCCCGGGGACAGGGTGGGCTATGGCTACACCTTC
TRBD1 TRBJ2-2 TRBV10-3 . CAIRGTGDTGELFF TGTGCCATCAGAGGGACAGGGGACACCGGGGAGCTGTTTTTT
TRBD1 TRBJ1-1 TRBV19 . CASSATGGPNTEAFF TGTGCCAGTAGTGCGACAGGGGGCCCGAACACTGAAGCTTTCTTT
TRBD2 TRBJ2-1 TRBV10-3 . CAISESAGGDNEQFF TGTGCCATCAGTGAGTCGGCGGGGGGGGACAATGAGCAGTTCTTC
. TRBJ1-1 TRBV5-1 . CASSSRGEGPEAFF TGCGCCAGCAGCTCCCGGGGGGAGGGGCCTGAAGCTTTCTTT
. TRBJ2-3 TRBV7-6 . CASSPSFRSGTDTQYF TGTGCCAGCAGCCCCTCATTTAGGTCTGGCACAGATACGCAGTATTTT
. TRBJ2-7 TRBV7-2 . CASSRPGGDYEQYF TGTGCCAGCAGCCGCCCAGGCGGGGACTACGAGCAGTACTTC
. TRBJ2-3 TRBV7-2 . CASRSGDSASDTQYF TGTGCCAGCAGGTCGGGGGATAGCGCGTCAGATACGCAGTATTTT
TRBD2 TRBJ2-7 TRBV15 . CATSRERGEGYEQYF TGTGCCACCAGCAGAGAGCGAGGGGAGGGCTACGAGCAGTACTTC
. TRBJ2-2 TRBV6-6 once CASKDPDSYTGELFF TGTGCCAGCAAGGATCCGGACAGCTACACCGGGGAGCTGTTTTTT
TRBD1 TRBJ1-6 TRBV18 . CASSRTGERYNSPLHF TGTGCCAGCTCACGAACAGGGGAGAGGTACAATTCACCCCTCCACTTT
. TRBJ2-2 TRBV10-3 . CASSKANTGELFF TGTGCCTCTTCTAAAGCGAACACCGGGGAGCTGTTTTTT
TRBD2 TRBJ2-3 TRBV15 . CATRLGGTSGGGTDTQYF TGTGCCACCAGGTTGGGGGGGACTAGCGGGGGTGGCACAGATACGCAGTATTTT